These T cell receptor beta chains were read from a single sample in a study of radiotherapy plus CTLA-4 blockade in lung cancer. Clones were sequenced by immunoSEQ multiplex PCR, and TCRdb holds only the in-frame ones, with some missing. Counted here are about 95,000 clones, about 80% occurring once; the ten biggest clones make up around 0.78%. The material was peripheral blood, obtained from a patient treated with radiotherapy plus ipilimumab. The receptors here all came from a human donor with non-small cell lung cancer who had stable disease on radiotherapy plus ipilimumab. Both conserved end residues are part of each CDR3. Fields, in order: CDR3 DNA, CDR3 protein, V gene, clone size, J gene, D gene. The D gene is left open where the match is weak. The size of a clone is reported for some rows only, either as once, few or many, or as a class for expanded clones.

CDR3 DNA: TGTGCCAGCAGGTTTGCCCAGGAGACCGGGGAGCTGTTTTTT
CDR3 protein: CASRFAQETGELFF
V gene: TRBV6-6
clone size: NA
J gene: TRBJ2-2
D gene: NA

CDR3 DNA: TGTGCCAGCAGCTTGAGGGGAGGGGTGAGGAGCACCGGGGAGCTGTTTTTT
CDR3 protein: CASSLRGGVRSTGELFF
V gene: TRBV5-6
clone size: few
J gene: TRBJ2-2
D gene: TRBD2

CDR3 DNA: TGTGCCAGCAGCTCTTCAGGAGGCTACGAGCAGTACTTC
CDR3 protein: CASSSSGGYEQYF
V gene: TRBV7-3
clone size: NA
J gene: TRBJ2-7
D gene: NA

CDR3 DNA: TGTGCCAGCAGCTCTCAGGGGGCCCTCGGGGAGCTGTTTTTT
CDR3 protein: CASSSQGALGELFF
V gene: TRBV7-2
clone size: NA
J gene: TRBJ2-2
D gene: TRBD1

CDR3 DNA: TGTGCCACCAATTCCCAAATAAGCAATCAGCCCCAGCATTTT
CDR3 protein: CATNSQISNQPQHF
V gene: TRBV15
clone size: NA
J gene: TRBJ1-5
D gene: NA

CDR3 DNA: TGTGCCAGTAGTAGGCGGACAGGGGGCTGGGGCAATCAGCCCCAGCATTTT
CDR3 protein: CASSRRTGGWGNQPQHF
V gene: TRBV19
clone size: NA
J gene: TRBJ1-5
D gene: TRBD1

CDR3 DNA: TGTGCCAGCAGCTCTAGGCCTTCCGGCGGCCTAGCGGGGCCGGGGACCCAGTACTTC
CDR3 protein: CASSSRPSGGLAGPGTQYF
V gene: TRBV7-2
clone size: NA
J gene: TRBJ2-5
D gene: TRBD2

CDR3 DNA: TGCGCCAGCAGCCAAGATTCAGGGAGAAGTTCACCCCTCCACTTT
CDR3 protein: CASSQDSGRSSPLHF
V gene: TRBV4-1
clone size: NA
J gene: TRBJ1-6
D gene: NA

CDR3 DNA: TGCAGTGCTGGTCCAACGGACATTCAGTACTTC
CDR3 protein: CSAGPTDIQYF
V gene: TRBV20-1
clone size: NA
J gene: TRBJ2-4
D gene: NA

CDR3 DNA: TGTGCCAGCAGTGAGGGCTTCAGGACCCAAGAGACCCAGTACTTC
CDR3 protein: CASSEGFRTQETQYF
V gene: TRBV2
clone size: NA
J gene: TRBJ2-5
D gene: NA

CDR3 DNA: TGTGCCAGCATCGGAGATGAGACCCAGTACTTC
CDR3 protein: CASIGDETQYF
V gene: TRBV6-4
clone size: NA
J gene: TRBJ2-5
D gene: NA

CDR3 DNA: TGTGCCAGCACCCGGAGCTGGAACACTGAAGCTTTCTTT
CDR3 protein: CASTRSWNTEAFF
V gene: TRBV9
clone size: NA
J gene: TRBJ1-1
D gene: NA

CDR3 DNA: TGTGCCAGCAGTTACTCGGCCAGGGGGATTGAAGCTTTCTTT
CDR3 protein: CASSYSARGIEAFF
V gene: TRBV6-5
clone size: once
J gene: TRBJ1-1
D gene: TRBD1

CDR3 DNA: TGTGCCAGCAGTGTTGGGGGGGGGAGCACAGATACGCAGTATTTT
CDR3 protein: CASSVGGGSTDTQYF
V gene: TRBV6-4
clone size: NA
J gene: TRBJ2-3
D gene: TRBD2

CDR3 DNA: TGCGCCAGCAGCATTTGGACTAGCGGGAGTGTGGCCGGGGAGCTGTTTTTT
CDR3 protein: CASSIWTSGSVAGELFF
V gene: TRBV5-1
clone size: NA
J gene: TRBJ2-2
D gene: TRBD2

CDR3 DNA: TGTGCCAGCAGCTTAGGTATGAACACTGAAGCTTTCTTT
CDR3 protein: CASSLGMNTEAFF
V gene: TRBV11-1
clone size: NA
J gene: TRBJ1-1
D gene: NA

CDR3 DNA: TGTGCCAGCAGTTTTGGTCGCGGGAGAGAGACCCAGTACTTC
CDR3 protein: CASSFGRGRETQYF
V gene: TRBV28
clone size: NA
J gene: TRBJ2-5
D gene: TRBD2

CDR3 DNA: TGTGCCAGCAGCTTAGAAGAAGCGGACAGGTGGGGTACTGAAGCTTTCTTT
CDR3 protein: CASSLEEADRWGTEAFF
V gene: TRBV11-1
clone size: NA
J gene: TRBJ1-1
D gene: TRBD1

CDR3 DNA: TGTGCCAGCAGTTTTGGGGGAGGGGATGAAAAACTGTTTTTT
CDR3 protein: CASSFGGGDEKLFF
V gene: TRBV28
clone size: NA
J gene: TRBJ1-4
D gene: NA

CDR3 DNA: TGCGCCAGCAGCCCTGGGGGTGACAGCTCCTACGAGCAGTACTTC
CDR3 protein: CASSPGGDSSYEQYF
V gene: TRBV5-1
clone size: NA
J gene: TRBJ2-7
D gene: NA

CDR3 DNA: TGCGCCAGCAGTGAGAAAAGGGAGACAGGGATGTACTACGAGCAGTACTTC
CDR3 protein: CASSEKRETGMYYEQYF
V gene: TRBV10-2
clone size: NA
J gene: TRBJ2-7
D gene: TRBD1

CDR3 DNA: TGTGCCAGCAGGGGGACAGGGGGCCAAGAGACCCAGTACTTC
CDR3 protein: CASRGTGGQETQYF
V gene: TRBV6-5
clone size: NA
J gene: TRBJ2-5
D gene: TRBD1